These 26 T cell receptor beta chains came from one sample sequenced in a study of blood T cell repertoires in COVID-19. Profiled with immunoSEQ multiplex PCR; TCRdb holds only in-frame clones, not every one. The sample carries around 86,000 clones, approximately 86% recorded once. Sequences were obtained from peripheral blood. The origin of the receptors is a human donor in a cohort sampled during active COVID-19.

The V gene is TRBV7-2, the J gene TRBJ1-1; 7 bases match TRBD1. V was clipped by 4 bases and J by 0 bases; unmatched bases: 8. Per the germline V gene, CDR1 is SGHTA and CDR2 is FQGNSA. This CDR3 comprises 16 residues. The DNA for the CDR3 is TGTGCCAGCAGCTGGGGGGACAGAGAGATGAACACTGAAGCTTTCTTT. Amino acids: CASSWGDREMNTEAFF.

This chain uses TRBV27 with TRBJ1-1, with D perhaps TRBD1 (5 bases). The CDR3 spans 14 residues. Germline lookup yields CDR1 MNHEY and CDR2 SMNVEV (reference sequence). Trimming took 5 bases from V and 3 from J, leaving 13 bases between them. CDR3 in amino acids: CASSRRVGDTEAFF. CDR3 bases: TGTGCCAGCAGTAGAAGGGTAGGGGACACTGAAGCTTTCTTT.

This chain connects TRBV10-3 to TRBJ1-2; possibly TRBD1 for D (5 bases). The CDR3 runs 14 residues. Germline CDR1 and CDR2: ENHRY and SYGVKD. V was shortened by 7 bases and J by 10 bases, with 22 bases between the two germline ends. The CDR3, as DNA: TGTGCCATCAAAGGAAGACAGCCCGGGCTTGACTACACCTTC. Encoded protein: CAIKGRQPGLDYTF.

The rearrangement links TRBV27 to TRBJ2-7, with 8 bases that match TRBD1. J gave up 4 bases and V 5 bases, and 7 bases lay outside the gene matches. The CDR3 sequence is 14 residues long. CDR1 is MNHEY, CDR2 SMNVEV, per germline (reference sequence). DNA of the CDR3: TGTGCCAGCAGTCCAGGGGGCGGTGGGTACGAGCAGTACTTC. This encodes CASSPGGGGYEQYF.

In its sample, this clone was seen once. J is TRBJ1-3 and V is TRBV5-1; possibly TRBD1 for D (6 bases). Germline CDR1 and CDR2: SGHRS and YFSETQ. Deletions cut 4 bases from V and 2 bases from J, with 7 bases between. This CDR3 region has 13 residues. CDR3 sequence: CASSEGAGNTIYF. CDR3 sequence (DNA): TGCGCCAGCAGCGAGGGGGCTGGAAACACCATATATTTT.

This clone appeared once. The chain uses TRBV2 and TRBJ1-1; TRBD1 matches at 7 bases. Trimming cost V 6 bases and J 5 bases; bases outside gene matches: 9. The germline CDR1 and CDR2 sequences are SNHLY and FYNNEI. The CDR3 is made up of 14 amino acids. The CDR3 DNA reads as TGTGCCAGCAGGGCCGACAGGGCGGGTACTGAAGCTTTCTTT. Translating gives CASRADRAGTEAFF.

This clone has just a few counts. The rearrangement joins TRBV3-1 (or the pseudogene TRBV3-2) to TRBJ2-5, with TRBD2 matching over 11 bases. Germline CDR1 and CDR2: LGHDT and YNNKEL (reference sequence). Germline trimming cut 2 bases from V and 7 bases from J; bases unmatched to any gene: 15. This CDR3 is 18 amino acids long. The DNA of the CDR3 is TGTGCCAGCAGCCAATTCCCGGTAGCGGGAGGGCCAGGGGGGACCCAGTACTTC. Translated, it gives CASSQFPVAGGPGGTQYF.

The chain recombines TRBV7-2 with TRBJ2-3; 7 nucleotides line up with TRBD1. Germline assignment: CDR1 SGHTA and CDR2 FQGNSA. The V segment lost 5 bases and the J segment 9 bases; nucleotides outside the gene matches: 5. The CDR3 sequence is 12 residues long. CDR3 sequence reads: CASSPRQGTQYF. CDR3 DNA sequence: TGTGCCAGCAGCCCCCGACAGGGAACGCAGTATTTT.

This clone was observed a handful of times. This chain connects TRBV15 to TRBJ2-7; TRBD1 matches at 7 bases. The CDR3 runs 15 residues. V was pared by 1 base and J by 2 bases, with 5 bases of the junction left unmatched. CDR1 is LNHNV and CDR2 is YYDKDF in the germline V gene (reference sequence). The DNA for the CDR3 is TGTGCCACCAGCAGAGGACAGGGCTACCCCTACGAGCAGTACTTC. Its translation: CATSRGQGYPYEQYF.

The chain has TRBV6-1 and TRBJ1-2; 7 positions agree with TRBD1. CDR3 size: 16 residues. Germline V gene sequence: CDR1 MNHNS, CDR2 SASEGT. Trimming removed 4 bases from V and 3 bases from J; junction bases left unmatched: 11. CDR3 in amino acids: CASSVTRDRNYYGYTF. The DNA for the CDR3 is TGTGCCAGCAGTGTCACCCGGGACAGAAATTACTATGGCTACACCTTC.

This sequence joins TRBV18 and TRBJ2-7; 7 bases line up with TRBD1. The ends lost 1 base at V and 3 bases at J; junction bases unmatched: 12. The germline gives CDR1 KGHSH, CDR2 LQKENI. This CDR3 region has 17 residues. The CDR3 DNA sequence: TGTGCCAGCTCACCACGAATTTCACAGGGGCGAGACTACGAGCAGTACTTC. Translation gives CASSPRISQGRDYEQYF. Full variable domain (outside the CDR3, taken from reference TRBV18 and TRBJ2-7): NAGVMQNPRHLVRRRGQEARLRCSPMKGHSHVYWYRQLPEEGLKFMVYLQKENIIDESGMPKERFSAEFPKEGPSILRIQQVVRGDSAAYFCASSPRISQGRDYEQYFGPGTRLTVT.

The chain links TRBV19 to TRBJ2-7; D is perhaps TRBD1 (6 bases). The germline gives CDR1 LNHDA, CDR2 SQIVND (reference sequence). This CDR3 region has 13 residues. Trimming stripped 9 bases from V and 7 bases from J, with 19 bases between. CDR3 residues: CASAAVVRGEQYF. In DNA form, the CDR3 reads TGTGCCAGCGCTGCGGTAGTAAGGGGGGAGCAGTACTTC.

V usage is TRBV5-1 and J usage is TRBJ2-2; D unclear. The V and J ends lost 7 bases and 5 bases respectively, with 15 bases between them. The germline CDR1 and CDR2 sequences are SGHRS and YFSETQ. There are 14 residues in the CDR3. This CDR3 is CASFLDSRTGELFF. The CDR3 bases are TGCGCCAGCTTCCTCGACTCCCGAACCGGGGAGCTGTTTTTT.

The genes are TRBV7-2 and TRBJ1-5; no reliable D call. Germline-derived CDR1 and CDR2 are SGHTA and FQGNSA. With 1 base removed from V and 2 bases from J, the gap between germline ends came to 9 bases. The CDR3 has 15 amino acids. As DNA, the CDR3 is TGTGCCAGCAGCTTAGGGAGTAGCCGCAATCAGCCCCAGCATTTT. It translates to CASSLGSSRNQPQHF.

The chain recombines TRBV5-1 with TRBJ1-3, with D maybe TRBD1 (6 bases). In germline, CDR1 is SGHRS, CDR2 YFSETQ. V lost 5 bases to trimming and J lost 8 bases, with 17 bases between them. This CDR3 contains 14 residues. DNA for the CDR3: TGCGCCAGCAGACCGGGACAACCTATGGACACCATATATTTT. Protein sequence: CASRPGQPMDTIYF. The entire variable domain, with the rest obtained from reference TRBV5-1 and TRBJ1-3, is as follows: KAGVTQTPRYLIKTRGQQVTLSCSPISGHRSVSWYQQTPGQGLQFLFEYFSETQRNKGNFPGRFSGRQFSNSRSEMNVSTLELGDSALYLCASRPGQPMDTIYFGEGSWLTVV.

V and J are TRBV28 and TRBJ1-4; D is undetermined. Trimming pared 5 bases from V and 7 bases from J, leaving 11 bases between. The CDR3 extends over 13 amino acids. Germline lookup yields CDR1 MDHEN and CDR2 SYDVKM. The CDR3 nucleotides are TGTGCCAGCAGTCCCGGGGTCCGTGAAAAACTGTTTTTT. Protein product: CASSPGVREKLFF.

CDR3 sequence (DNA): TGTGCCAGCAGTTACTCCGGGACAGGGGAAGCTTTCTTT. Its protein product is CASSYSGTGEAFF. The chain couples TRBV6-6 to TRBJ1-1; 9 bases agree with TRBD1. CDR3 size: 13 residues. J was trimmed by 8 bases and V by 0 bases; bases with no gene match: 1. CDR1 MNHNY and CDR2 SVGAGI come from the germline V gene (reference sequence).

The chain uses TRBV30 and TRBJ1-1; TRBD1 might be the D (5 bases). The CDR3 spans 13 residues. Trimming cost V 3 bases and J 1 base, with 9 bases left between them. The germline V gene encodes CDR1 GTSNPN and CDR2 SVGIG (reference sequence). CDR3 residues: CAWSRTTNTEAFF. DNA for the CDR3: TGTGCCTGGAGCAGGACAACGAACACTGAAGCTTTCTTT. The full variable domain, its missing parts supplied by reference TRBV30 and TRBJ1-1, is SQTIHQWPATLVQPVGSPLSLECTVEGTSNPNLYWYRQAAGRGLQLLFYSVGIGQISSEVPQNLSASRPQDRQFILSSKKLLLSDSGFYLCAWSRTTNTEAFFGQGTRLTVV.

This chain links TRBV5-1 with TRBJ1-1; D not resolved. Per the germline V gene, CDR1 is SGHRS and CDR2 is YFSETQ. V was clipped by 6 bases and J by 2 bases, with 14 bases between them. This CDR3 comprises 14 residues. Here the CDR3 DNA reads TGCGCCAGCACCTCCCGGGTCGCTAACACTGAAGCTTTCTTT. As protein: CASTSRVANTEAFF.

The chain is built from TRBV24-1 and TRBJ2-2, with TRBD1 matching 7 bases. Germline V gene data show CDR1 as KGHDR and CDR2 as SFDVKD. With V trimmed by 5 bases and J by 6 bases, 5 bases remained unmatched. The CDR3 length is 14 residues. CDR3: CATSGEGAAGELFF. CDR3 in DNA: TGTGCCACCAGTGGTGAGGGGGCGGCCGGGGAGCTGTTTTTT.

The chain has TRBV28 and TRBJ2-7, with TRBD1 matching over 7 bases. This CDR3 is built from 19 residues. Trimming cost V 6 bases and J 2 bases; bases outside gene matches: 22. Germline loops: CDR1 MDHEN, CDR2 SYDVKM. The CDR3 is CASSDRDPKGAAATYEQYF. CDR3 nucleotides: TGTGCCAGCAGCGATCGAGATCCAAAGGGGGCTGCGGCGACCTACGAGCAGTACTTC. The full variable domain, its missing parts supplied by reference TRBV28 and TRBJ2-7, is DVKVTQSSRYLVKRTGEKVFLECVQDMDHENMFWYRQDPGLGLRLIYFSYDVKMKEKGDIPEGYSVSREKKERFSLILESASTNQTSMYLCASSDRDPKGAAATYEQYFGPGTRLTVT.

CDR3 in DNA: TGTGCCAGCAGCCAAACCCCCGAGGACAGGGAAAAACTGTTTTTT. This sequence encodes CASSQTPEDREKLFF. The rearrangement joins TRBV7-3 to TRBJ1-4; 7 nucleotides match TRBD1. V gave up 5 bases and J gave up 8 bases; unmatched junction bases: 11. Germline-derived CDR1 and CDR2 are SGHTA and FQGTGA. The CDR3 sequence is 15 residues long.

This sequence joins TRBV6-5 and TRBJ2-2, with 7 bases matching TRBD2. Germline CDR1 and CDR2: MNHEY and SVGAGI. V was pared by 0 bases and J by 6 bases, with 7 bases of the junction left unmatched. This CDR3 contains 16 residues. The CDR3 DNA sequence: TGTGCCAGCAGTTACTCGGGAGGGAGTATTTCCGGGGAGCTGTTTTTT. Encoded protein: CASSYSGGSISGELFF.

V usage is TRBV12-3 or TRBV12-4 and J usage is TRBJ1-6; D is uncertain. The CDR3 consists of 13 residues. V lost 7 bases and J 8 bases, leaving 12 bases between the germline ends. CDR3 nucleotides: TGTGCCAGCAACCTCCAGCGGGATTCACCCCTCCACTTT. It codes for CASNLQRDSPLHF.

The rearrangement uses TRBV7-9 and TRBJ1-5, with TRBD1 matching 7 bases. Unmatched junction bases numbered 7, after V lost 4 bases and J lost 7 bases. Germline V CDR1 and CDR2: SEHNR, FQNEAQ (reference sequence). This CDR3 region has 14 residues. DNA for the CDR3: TGTGCCAGCAGCTATACAGGGGCGGGACAGCCCCAGCATTTT. Its protein product is CASSYTGAGQPQHF.

In the case of this clone: Sequence at one end of the junction differs from germline and may be a read error. The chain links TRBV28 to TRBJ2-1; 12 positions match TRBD2. The CDR3 spans 15 residues. The germline V gene has CDR1 MDHEN and CDR2 SYDVKM. The CDR3 protein is CASSLTSGGYNEQLF. The DNA of the CDR3 is TGTGCCAGCAGTTTGACTAGCGGGGGATACAATGAGCAGCTCTTC. The full variable domain, completed using reference TRBV28 and TRBJ2-1, is DVKVTQSSRYLVKRTGEKVFLECVQDMDHENMFWYRQDPGLGLRLIYFSYDVKMKEKGDIPEGYSVSREKKERFSLILESASTNQTSMYLCASSLTSGGYNEQLFGPGTRLTVL.